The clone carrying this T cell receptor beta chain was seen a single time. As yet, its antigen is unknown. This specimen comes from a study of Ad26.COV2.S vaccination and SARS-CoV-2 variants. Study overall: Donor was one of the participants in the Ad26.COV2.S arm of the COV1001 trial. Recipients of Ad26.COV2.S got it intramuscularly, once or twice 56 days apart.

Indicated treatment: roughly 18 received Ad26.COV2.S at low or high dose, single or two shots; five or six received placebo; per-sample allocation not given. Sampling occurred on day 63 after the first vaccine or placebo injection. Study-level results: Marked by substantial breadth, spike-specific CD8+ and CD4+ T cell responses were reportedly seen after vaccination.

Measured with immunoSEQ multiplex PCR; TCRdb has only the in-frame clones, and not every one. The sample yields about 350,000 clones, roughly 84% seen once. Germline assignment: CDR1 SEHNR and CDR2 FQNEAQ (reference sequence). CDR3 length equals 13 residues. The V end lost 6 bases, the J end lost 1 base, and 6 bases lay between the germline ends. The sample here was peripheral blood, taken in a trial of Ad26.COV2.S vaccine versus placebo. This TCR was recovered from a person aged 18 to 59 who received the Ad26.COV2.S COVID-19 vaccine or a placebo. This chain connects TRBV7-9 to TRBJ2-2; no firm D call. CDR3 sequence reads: CASRLGNTGELFF. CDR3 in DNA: TGTGCCAGCAGGCTGGGGAACACCGGGGAGCTGTTTTTT.